This TCR beta chain was retrieved from a study of OX40 agonist ivuxolimab in advanced cancers. This clone was observed a single time. Sequencing used immunoSEQ multiplex PCR; TCRdb keeps in-frame clones, though not all of them. This table has more than 80,000 clones, approximately 90% appearing once. The CDR3 has 14 residues. V was clipped by 5 bases and J by 6 bases, with 17 bases between them. Germline-derived CDR1 and CDR2 are SGHAT and FQNNGV. The chain uses TRBV11-2 and TRBJ2-7, with TRBD1 as a possible D gene (6 bases). The material sequenced was CD4+ or CD8+ T cells sorted from blood, taken in a trial of the OX40 agonist ivuxolimab. The clonotype comes from an adult with an advanced solid tumor such as melanoma, head and neck, liver or kidney cancer. The CDR3 loop reads CASSPSLGAVEQYF. The CDR3 bases are TGTGCCAGCAGCCCAAGCCTGGGGGCGGTCGAGCAGTACTTC.